Below, 3 T cell receptor beta chains from the same sample are listed, as sequenced in a study of radiotherapy plus CTLA-4 blockade in lung cancer. Produced via immunoSEQ multiplex PCR; TCRdb's table is partial and in-frame only. The sample carries approximately 77,000 clones, under 85% recorded once. This material consisted of peripheral blood, taken from a patient treated with radiotherapy plus ipilimumab. These receptors were obtained from a human donor with non-small cell lung cancer who had stable disease on radiotherapy plus ipilimumab.

This clone was seen more than once but under ten times. V usage is TRBV11-2 and J usage is TRBJ2-7; 7 positions agree with TRBD2. Germline loops: CDR1 SGHAT, CDR2 FQNNGV. V trimming: 5 bases; J trimming: 3 bases; junction bases outside the gene matches: 4. This CDR3 has 13 amino acids. The CDR3 DNA reads as TGTGCCAGCAGCCTAAGCGGGGACTACGAGCAGTACTTC. Amino acid sequence: CASSLSGDYEQYF. The whole variable domain, remainder taken from reference TRBV11-2 and TRBJ2-7, is EAGVAQSPRYKIIEKRQSVAFWCNPISGHATLYWYQQILGQGPKLLIQFQNNGVVDDSQLPKDRFSAERLKGVDSTLKIQPAKLEDSAVYLCASSLSGDYEQYFGPGTRLTVT.

This chain uses TRBV7-6 with TRBJ1-2, with TRBD1 as a possible D gene (5 bases). This CDR3 is built from 16 residues. V shed 1 base and J shed 2 bases, with 14 bases lying between them. Germline CDR1 and CDR2: SGHVS and FNYEAQ. The CDR3 is CASSLGSVQGNYGYTF. Written as DNA, the CDR3 is TGTGCCAGCAGCTTAGGTTCGGTGCAGGGAAACTATGGCTACACCTTC.

The chain links TRBV9 to TRBJ2-7, with D possibly TRBD2 on 6 matching bases. CDR1 and CDR2 (germline): SGDLS, YYNGEE. V gave up 0 bases and J gave up 0 bases, with 10 bases separating them. CDR3 length: 15 residues. The CDR3 nucleotides are TGTGCCAGCAGCGTAGGGGACTCGTCCTCCTACGAGCAGTACTTC. Protein sequence: CASSVGDSSSYEQYF.